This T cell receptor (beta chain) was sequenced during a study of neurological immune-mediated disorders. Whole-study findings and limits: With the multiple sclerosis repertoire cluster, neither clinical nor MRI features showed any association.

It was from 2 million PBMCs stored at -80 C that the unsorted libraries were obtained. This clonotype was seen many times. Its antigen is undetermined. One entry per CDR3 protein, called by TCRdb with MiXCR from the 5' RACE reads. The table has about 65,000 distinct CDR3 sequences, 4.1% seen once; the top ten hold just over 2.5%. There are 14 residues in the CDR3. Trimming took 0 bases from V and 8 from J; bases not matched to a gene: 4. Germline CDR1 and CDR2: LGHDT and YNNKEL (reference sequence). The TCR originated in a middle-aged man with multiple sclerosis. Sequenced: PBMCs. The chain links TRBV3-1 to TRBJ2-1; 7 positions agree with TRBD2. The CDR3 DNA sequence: TGTGCCAGCAGCCAAGACGGGAGGCTCTATGAGCAGTTCTTC. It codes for CASSQDGRLYEQFF.